The clone carrying this T cell receptor beta chain was recorded many times. This entry belongs to a study of Graves' ophthalmopathy and Graves' hyperthyroidism. Germline V gene sequence: CDR1 KGHSH, CDR2 LQKENI. The CDR3 totals 17 residues. Trimming removed 0 bases from V and 2 bases from J; junction bases left unmatched: 2. The diagnostic workup employed clinical symptoms, serum thyroxine, TRAb, thyroid ultrasound and orbital computed tomography. For repertoire sequencing, the TCR beta CDR3 regions were amplified from RNA transcripts. Scientists carried out first-round RT-PCR using HTBI primers and then a second-round multiplex PCR. MiXCR was run by TCRdb on the multiplex PCR reads, yielding one entry per CDR3 protein. The sample holds approximately 210,000 distinct CDR3 sequences, about 32% seen once.

This TCR came from a man aged 45-60 years with Graves' ophthalmopathy. Sequencing input: peripheral blood. The gene calls are TRBV18 and TRBJ1-6; 9 bases are a match to TRBD1. CDR3 amino acids: CASSPPGTGTYNSPLHF. The CDR3 DNA reads TGTGCCAGCTCACCACCCGGGACAGGGACCTATAATTCACCCCTCCACTTT.